This T cell receptor (beta chain) came from a study of T cell responses to AZD1222 COVID-19 vaccine. Overall study findings and caveats: Targeting of unmutated variant regions was reportedly seen in nearly half of spike-specific TCRs. Donors in the cohort were predominantly white British and more often female, and clonal diversity was possibly underestimated. Spike was spanned by vaccine-associated CD4 TCRs, with dominance at 160-218 and 743-854. Spike-specific TCR breadth and depth grew following two AZD1222 doses.

TCRdb keeps only in-frame clones here, not all; method: immunoSEQ multiplex PCR. Counted here are around 110,000 clones, about 92% occurring once; the ten biggest clones make up 2.5% to 3%. There are 13 residues in the CDR3. V was shortened by 8 bases and J by 3 bases, with 10 bases between the two germline ends. CDR1 and CDR2 from the germline V gene are MGHDK and SYGVNS. Comment on this clone: What it binds is unknown.

The TCR comes from an adult in good health. The starting material was peripheral blood, obtained on day 0 of AZD1222 vaccination. This chain links TRBV25-1 with TRBJ2-2, with D possibly being TRBD1 (5 bases). CDR3 DNA sequence: TGTGCCAGCGTAGACAGTTACACCGGGGAGCTGTTTTTT. It codes for CASVDSYTGELFF.